Described below is a single T cell receptor (beta chain) sequence and its context. Method: immunoSEQ multiplex PCR; TCRdb's copy keeps in-frame clones and lacks some. The sample lists approximately 72,000 clones, 89% occurring once. The sample is drawn from a study of control samples from healthy donors and cancer patients. The germline V gene encodes CDR1 SNHLY and CDR2 FYNNEI. V was pared by 0 bases and J by 3 bases, with 11 bases between. The CDR3 covers 15 residues. The sequenced sample was blood. V is TRBV2 and J is TRBJ2-5; the D is unclear. This clonotype was obtained from a man aged 45-65 years in good health. This chain's CDR3 is CASSEALTPKETQYF. In DNA form, the CDR3 reads TGTGCCAGCAGTGAAGCGCTGACTCCAAAAGAGACCCAGTACTTC. The full variable domain, in which reference TRBV2 and TRBJ2-5 provide the parts outside the CDR3, is EPEVTQTPSHQVTQMGQEVILRCVPISNHLYFYWYRQILGQKVEFLVSFYNNEISEKSEIFDDQFSVERPDGSNFTLKIRSTKLEDSAMYFCASSEALTPKETQYFGPGTRLLVL.